The sequence of this T cell receptor beta chain was determined in a study of T cell repertoires in cytomegalovirus infection. Study-level information: The public TCR beta signatures pointed to both CMV infection and matching HLA type.

TCRdb used MiXCR to reprocess the reads, holding one entry per CDR3 protein. The repertoire holds approximately 910,000 distinct CDR3 sequences, with roughly 30% as singletons. Study-wide results and caveats: The ex vivo response showed dominance by HLA-C-restricted CMV-specific TCR beta clonotypes.

With 1 base clipped from V and 6 bases from J, the junction kept 5 bases outside the gene matches. The CDR3 covers 15 residues. Germline V gene data show CDR1 as SGHVS and CDR2 as FNYEAQ. This clonotype showed up just a few times. Its antigen remains unidentified. The sequences come from cultured CD8+ T cells from PBMCs, collected from culture after CMV antigen stimulation. The rearrangement joins TRBV7-6 to TRBJ2-3; 9 bases align to TRBD2. The clonotype originates from a human donor in good health (CMV status not recorded). Some clones in this sample may be carry-over from other donors' samples. The CDR3 coding sequence is TGTGCCAGCAGCTTAGAAGCGGGGGGCGGTGATACGCAGTATTTT. Translation gives CASSLEAGGGDTQYF.